This T cell receptor (beta chain) was identified during a study of blood T cell repertoires in COVID-19 (TCRdb year 2020). Notes on the research overall: Collaborator samples came from the United States, Italy and Spain and covered acute and convalescent phases of COVID-19. The prospective study material was composed of cDNA or gDNA derived from T cells, B-cell-depleted T cells, or PBMCs. The dataset comprised deeply sampled blood TCRbeta repertoires from subjects exposed to, actively infected with, or recovered from COVID-19. The repertoires were released in a freely available public database meant as a resource for research on the immune response to SARS-CoV-2. The samples were drawn from two sources: the first 160 participants of the ongoing ImmuneRACE study, and 1,200 or so subjects contributed by 6 global collaborators. The sample metadata nearly always contained a de-identified subject ID, COVID-19 status, age in years and sex. Where HLA class I and class II types were available, the types were taken from metadata supplied by the sample provider, not from assay-based typing. Points the paper makes about the study in general: The quantity of clinical and demographic metadata differed by source and by participant and was supplied without curation.

In the prospective study, participants were roughly 18 to 95 years old, resided in approximately 22 geographic areas of the United States, and were enrolled through a virtual design. To assign participants to cohorts, the prospective study relied on clinical history that participants themselves reported in a screening survey and a study questionnaire. ImmuneRACE Cohort 3 recovered participants were defined by two consecutive negative NP/OP PCR tests, healthcare professional clearance, or symptom resolution. In the prospective study, whole blood, serum and a nasopharyngeal or oropharyngeal swab were collected from each participant by mobile phlebotomists. Participants in the prospective study had the option to provide additional blood draws and questionnaires over an approximately 2-month period. Before DNA extraction, prospective study blood samples were shipped either frozen or at room temperature.

A remark on this clone: Its antigen has not been determined. No base quality information exists; no much larger clone differs at one position.

The immunoSEQ Assay, a bias-controlled multiplex PCR, was used to amplify TCRbeta CDR3 regions from genomic DNA. In the authors' own workflow: Within the assay, amplification of reference gene primers was used to estimate how many nucleated cells each sample contained. To quantify the absolute abundance of each unique TCRbeta CDR3 rearrangement, sequence reads were collapsed and filtered. For each sample, productive Simpson clonality was calculated as the square root of Simpson's diversity index across productive rearrangements. TCRdb provides this immuneACCESS table in a form limited to in-frame rearrangements. Some clones are lacking; in checked studies, under half of them reflect an unresolved V gene, and why the rest are absent is not known. V and J calls and clone size are those listed in that table; D and trimming were worked out from the DNA. The sample yields some 200,000 clones; 75% to 90% were counted once. The ten largest clones take up 0.77% of the sample.

Cut back by 2 bases and 6 bases, the V and J ends lie 17 bases apart. Measured from the cysteine to the phenylalanine, the CDR3 is 15 residues long. The sequence is cut down to CDR3 DNA, 45 bases in frame from base 1. CDR1 and CDR2 are read off the germline V gene as MGHRA and YSYEKL. In this chain, TRBV4-1 is recombined with TRBJ2-7, with TRBD1 as a weak D call on 5 bases. Source material: PBMCs or T cells enriched from blood (not recorded which). The clonotype comes from a woman aged 18-29 years who had recovered from COVID-19. This receptor carries the CDR3 CASSQTGISTGEQYF. The DNA reads as follows: TGCGCCAGCAGCCAAACAGGAATCTCTACTGGCGAGCAGTACTTC.